One TCR beta chain is described in this entry. Produced via immunoSEQ multiplex PCR; TCRdb's table is partial and in-frame only. Altogether some 12,000 clones are present, approximately 75% being singletons, with the ten largest covering 25% to 35%. This entry is derived from a study of OX40 agonist ivuxolimab in advanced cancers. CDR3 length equals 17 residues. Germline trimming cut 3 bases from V and 1 base from J; bases unmatched to any gene: 1. Germline V gene data show CDR1 as SGDLS and CDR2 as YYNGEE. The sample was CD4+ or CD8+ T cells sorted from blood, taken in a trial of the OX40 agonist ivuxolimab. This TCR was recovered from an adult with an advanced solid tumor such as melanoma, head and neck, liver or kidney cancer. The chain recombines TRBV9 with TRBJ2-2; 15 bases map to TRBD2. DNA for the CDR3: TGTGCCAGCAGCGCGGGACTAGCGGGGGGGAACACCGGGGAGCTGTTTTTT. Amino acids: CASSAGLAGGNTGELFF.